These T cell receptor beta chains were read from a single sample in a study of blood T cell repertoires in COVID-19. Only in-frame clones appear in the TCRdb table, and some are missing; sequencing was by immunoSEQ multiplex PCR. The sample has fewer than 150,000 clones; around 77% are singletons. The specimen was peripheral blood. The receptor set was obtained from a human donor in a cohort sampled during active COVID-19. CDR3s include the opening cysteine and the closing phenylalanine or tryptophan. A D gene is named only where the DNA matches it firmly. Size tells how often a clone was seen (once, few, many) or the class of an expanded clone, and some rows leave it out.

>15|-|TRBD1|TRBJ2-7|TRBV5-1
CASSSPGQGSYEQYF
TGCGCCAGCAGCTCCCCGGGACAGGGATCCTACGAGCAGTACTTC
>11|-|-|TRBJ2-1|TRBV30
CAWSVRDEQFF
TGTGCCTGGAGTGTACGGGATGAGCAGTTCTTC
>15|-|TRBD1|TRBJ2-2|TRBV27
CASSRTGGEVRELFF
TGTGCCAGCAGTCGCACAGGGGGCGAAGTCCGGGAGCTGTTTTTT
>14|once|-|TRBJ2-1|TRBV9
CASSVELAWTEQFF
TGTGCCAGCAGCGTAGAACTAGCATGGACTGAGCAGTTCTTC
>16|few|TRBD1|TRBJ1-6|TRBV5-6
CASSTTGTVINSPLHF
TGTGCCAGCAGCACAACCGGGACAGTAATTAATTCACCCCTCCACTTT
>13|-|-|TRBJ1-2|TRBV7-9
CASSPTEIGGYTF
TGTGCCAGCAGCCCTACAGAGATTGGAGGCTACACCTTC
>11|-|-|TRBJ2-7|TRBV7-9
CASADTYEQYF
TGTGCCAGCGCGGACACCTACGAGCAGTACTTC
>13|-|TRBD2|TRBJ2-1|TRBV29-1
CSGGLAGLNEQFF
TGCAGCGGAGGACTAGCGGGGCTTAATGAGCAGTTCTTC
>15|once|-|TRBJ1-1|TRBV13
CASSEAGFPGTEAFF
TGTGCCAGCAGCGAGGCTGGGTTTCCGGGGACTGAAGCTTTCTTT
>14|once|-|TRBJ2-1|TRBV7-9
CASSSGTLKNEQFF
TGTGCCAGCAGCTCAGGGACACTCAAGAATGAGCAGTTCTTC
>13|-|-|TRBJ1-5|TRBV28
CASSYDSHQPQHF
TGTGCCAGCAGTTACGACAGTCATCAGCCCCAGCATTTT
>18|-|TRBD1|TRBJ1-1|TRBV19
CASSKTAGQGGWGTEAFF
TGTGCCAGTAGCAAAACCGCGGGACAGGGGGGTTGGGGCACTGAAGCTTTCTTT
>16|-|TRBD2|TRBJ2-5|TRBV3-1/TRBV3-2
CASSRWTSGGEETQYF
TGTGCCAGCAGCCGTTGGACTAGCGGGGGAGAGGAGACCCAGTACTTC
>15|-|TRBD2|TRBJ2-3|TRBV2
CASSIRGGGTDTQYF
TGTGCCAGCTCTATACGGGGGGGCGGCACAGATACGCAGTATTTT
>13|once|-|TRBJ2-7|TRBV28
CASRTGISYEQYF
TGTGCCAGCAGAACAGGGATCAGCTACGAGCAGTACTTC
>15|-|-|TRBJ1-5|TRBV6-1
CASSEKSLSNQPQHF
TGTGCCAGCAGTGAGAAGAGCCTGAGCAATCAGCCCCAGCATTTT
>15|-|-|TRBJ2-3|TRBV13
CASSPAGPATDTQYF
TGTGCCAGCAGTCCTGCAGGGCCGGCCACAGATACGCAGTATTTT